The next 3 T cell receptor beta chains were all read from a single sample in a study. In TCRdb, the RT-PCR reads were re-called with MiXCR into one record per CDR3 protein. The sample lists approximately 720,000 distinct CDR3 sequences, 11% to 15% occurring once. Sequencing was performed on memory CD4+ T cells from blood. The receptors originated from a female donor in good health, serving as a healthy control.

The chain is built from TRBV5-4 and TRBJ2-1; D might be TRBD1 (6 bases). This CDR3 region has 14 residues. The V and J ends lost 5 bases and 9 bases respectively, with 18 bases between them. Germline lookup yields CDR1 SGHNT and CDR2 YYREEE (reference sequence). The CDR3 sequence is CASRKDYIGGEQFF. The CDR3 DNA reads TGTGCCAGCAGAAAAGACTACATAGGGGGTGAGCAGTTCTTC.

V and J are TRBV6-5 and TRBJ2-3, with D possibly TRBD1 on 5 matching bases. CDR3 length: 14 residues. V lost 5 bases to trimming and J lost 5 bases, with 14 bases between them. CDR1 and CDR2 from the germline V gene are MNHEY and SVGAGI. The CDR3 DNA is TGTGCCAGCAGTGGACATATACTCCGAGATACGCAGTATTTT. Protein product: CASSGHILRDTQYF.

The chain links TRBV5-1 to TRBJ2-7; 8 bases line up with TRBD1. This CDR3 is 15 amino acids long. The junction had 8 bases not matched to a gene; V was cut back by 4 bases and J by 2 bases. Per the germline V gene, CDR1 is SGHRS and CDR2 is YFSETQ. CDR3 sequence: CASSQRTGTTYEQYF. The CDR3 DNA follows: TGCGCCAGCAGCCAACGGACAGGGACCACCTACGAGCAGTACTTC.